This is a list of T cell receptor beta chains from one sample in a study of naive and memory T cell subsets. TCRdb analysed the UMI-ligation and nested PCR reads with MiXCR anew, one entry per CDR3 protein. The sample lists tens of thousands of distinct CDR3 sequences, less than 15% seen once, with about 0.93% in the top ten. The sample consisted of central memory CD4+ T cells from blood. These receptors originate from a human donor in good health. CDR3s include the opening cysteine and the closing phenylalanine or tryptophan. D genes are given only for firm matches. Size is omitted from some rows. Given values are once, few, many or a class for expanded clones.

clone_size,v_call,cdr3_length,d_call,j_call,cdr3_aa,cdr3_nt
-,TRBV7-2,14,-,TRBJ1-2,CASSLGIGNYGYTF,TGTGCCAGCAGCCTAGGGATCGGTAACTATGGCTACACCTTC
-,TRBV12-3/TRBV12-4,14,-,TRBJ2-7,CASSDSYFSYEQYF,TGTGCCAGCAGTGACAGTTACTTCTCCTACGAGCAGTACTTC
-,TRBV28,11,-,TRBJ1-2,CASSGAYGYTF,TGTGCCAGCAGCGGCGCCTATGGCTACACCTTC
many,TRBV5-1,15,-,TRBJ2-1,CASSLEGGAYNEQFF,TGCGCCAGCAGCTTGGAGGGGGGGGCCTACAATGAGCAGTTCTTC
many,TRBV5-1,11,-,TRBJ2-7,CASSSTYEQYF,TGCGCCAGCAGCTCTACGTACGAGCAGTACTTC
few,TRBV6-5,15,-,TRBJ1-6,CASSLRTEHNSPLHF,TGTGCCAGCAGCCTCCGGACAGAACATAATTCACCCCTCCACTTT
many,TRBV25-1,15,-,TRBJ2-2,CASSLDVGSTGELFF,TGTGCCAGCAGCCTAGACGTGGGCTCCACCGGGGAGCTGTTTTTT
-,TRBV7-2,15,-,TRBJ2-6,CASSLRVTGANVLTF,TGTGCCAGCAGCTTACGGGTGACGGGGGCCAACGTCCTGACTTTC
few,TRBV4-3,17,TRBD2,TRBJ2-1,CASSQTSGPFNYNEQFF,TGCGCCAGCAGCCAAACTAGCGGGCCCTTCAACTACAATGAGCAGTTCTTC
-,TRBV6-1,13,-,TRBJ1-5,CASSEDTSITQHF,TGTGCCAGCAGTGAAGATACATCTATTACCCAGCATTTT
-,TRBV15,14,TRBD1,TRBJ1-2,CATSSLGGDYGYTF,TGTGCCACCAGCAGCTTAGGGGGCGACTATGGCTACACCTTC
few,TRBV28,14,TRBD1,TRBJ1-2,CASNRQGEDYGYTF,TGTGCCAGCAATAGACAGGGGGAGGACTATGGCTACACCTTC
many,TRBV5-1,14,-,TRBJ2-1,CASSLGEASNEQFF,TGCGCCAGCAGCTTGGGGGAGGCTAGCAATGAGCAGTTCTTC
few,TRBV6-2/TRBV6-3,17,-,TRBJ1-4,CASSSTRTAGTNEKLFF,TGTGCCAGCAGTTCAACTCGGACGGCCGGGACTAATGAAAAACTGTTTTTT
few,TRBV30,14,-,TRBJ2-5,CAWAKSDNRETQYF,TGTGCCTGGGCGAAGTCCGATAATAGGGAGACCCAGTACTTC
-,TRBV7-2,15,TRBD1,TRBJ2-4,CASSVDRGAPGVQYF,TGTGCCAGCAGCGTTGACAGGGGGGCTCCCGGAGTTCAGTACTTC
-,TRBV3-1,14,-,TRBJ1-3,CASSRGRDSNTIYF,TGTGCCAGCAGCCGAGGCCGCGACAGCAACACCATATATTTT
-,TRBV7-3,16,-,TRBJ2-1,CASSSIRQEDGRKQFF,TGTGCCAGCAGTTCGATTCGACAAGAGGATGGTCGTAAGCAGTTCTTC
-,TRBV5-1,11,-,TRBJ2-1,CASSANGAKFF,TGCGCCAGCAGCGCAAACGGCGCGAAGTTCTTC
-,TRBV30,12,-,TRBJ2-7,CAWRDNLYEQYF,TGTGCCTGGCGGGACAACTTATACGAGCAGTACTTC
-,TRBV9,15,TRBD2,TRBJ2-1,CASSEGLQVTNEQFF,TGTGCCAGCAGCGAGGGACTACAAGTGACCAATGAGCAGTTCTTC
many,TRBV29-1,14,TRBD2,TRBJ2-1,CSVLAGNSYNEQFF,TGCAGCGTCCTAGCGGGAAACTCCTACAATGAGCAGTTCTTC
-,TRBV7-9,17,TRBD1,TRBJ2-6,CASSPGQGISGANVLTF,TGTGCCAGCAGCCCGGGACAGGGGATCTCTGGGGCCAACGTCCTGACTTTC
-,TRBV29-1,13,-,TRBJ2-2,CSAPGRHDGELFF,TGCAGCGCTCCGGGTCGACATGACGGGGAGCTGTTTTTT
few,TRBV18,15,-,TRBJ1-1,CASSPNGEWSTEAFF,TGTGCCAGCTCACCCAACGGGGAGTGGAGCACTGAAGCTTTCTTT
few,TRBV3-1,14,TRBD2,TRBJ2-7,CASSTLAGAYEQYF,TGTGCCAGCAGCACACTAGCGGGAGCCTACGAGCAGTACTTC
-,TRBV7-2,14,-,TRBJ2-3,CASSFLAGQDTQYF,TGTGCCAGCAGCTTCCTCGCAGGGCAAGATACGCAGTATTTT
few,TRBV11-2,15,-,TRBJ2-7,CASSLEGREESEQYF,TGTGCCAGCAGCTTAGAAGGTAGGGAGGAGAGTGAGCAGTACTTC
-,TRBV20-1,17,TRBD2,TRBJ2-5,CSARAGGLDGSSETQYF,TGCAGTGCTAGAGCCGGAGGACTAGATGGTTCCTCAGAGACCCAGTACTTC
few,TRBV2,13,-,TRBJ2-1,CASSERGIAEQFF,TGTGCCAGCAGTGAGCGCGGGATTGCTGAGCAGTTCTTC
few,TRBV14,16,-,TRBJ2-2,CASSQDYAENTGELFF,TGTGCCAGCAGCCAAGATTACGCAGAGAACACCGGGGAGCTGTTTTTT
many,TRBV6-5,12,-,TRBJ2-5,CASSRWGETQYF,TGTGCCAGCAGTAGGTGGGGCGAGACCCAGTACTTC
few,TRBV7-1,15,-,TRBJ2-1,CASSSQIQVYNEQFF,TGCGCCAGCAGCTCCCAGATACAGGTTTACAATGAGCAGTTCTTC
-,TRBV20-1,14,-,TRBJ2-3,CSAKPGPYTDTQYF,TGCAGTGCTAAACCGGGACCATACACAGATACGCAGTATTTT
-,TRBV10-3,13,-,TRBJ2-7,CAIKSGSSYEQYF,TGTGCCATCAAGTCCGGGAGCTCCTACGAGCAGTACTTC
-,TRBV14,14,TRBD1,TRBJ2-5,CASRPGQGSQTQYF,TGTGCCAGCAGACCCGGACAGGGCTCCCAGACCCAGTACTTC
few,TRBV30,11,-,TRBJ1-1,CAWSRSPEAFF,TGTGCCTGGAGTCGATCTCCTGAAGCTTTCTTT
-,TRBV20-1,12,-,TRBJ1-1,CSARSNQAGAFF,TGCAGTGCTAGAAGCAACCAAGCTGGAGCTTTCTTT
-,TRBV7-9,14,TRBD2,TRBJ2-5,CASSPGLVEETQYF,TGTGCCAGCAGTCCCGGACTAGTAGAAGAGACCCAGTACTTC
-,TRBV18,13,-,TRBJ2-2,CASSPRAAGELFF,TGTGCCAGCTCACCCCGGGCGGCCGGGGAGCTGTTTTTT
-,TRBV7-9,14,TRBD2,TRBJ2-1,CASSLDQRGDEQFF,TGTGCCAGCAGCTTAGATCAGCGGGGGGATGAGCAGTTCTTC
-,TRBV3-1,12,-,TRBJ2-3,CASSQAMDTQYF,TGTGCCAGCAGCCAAGCTATGGATACGCAGTATTTT
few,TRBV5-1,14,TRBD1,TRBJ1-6,CASSGTADQSPLHF,TGCGCCAGCAGTGGGACAGCAGATCAGTCACCCCTCCACTTT
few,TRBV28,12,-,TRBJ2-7,CATGEGAYEQYF,TGTGCCACCGGGGAGGGGGCCTACGAGCAGTACTTC
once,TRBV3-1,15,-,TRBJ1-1,CASSQLWEQATEAFF,TGTGCCAGCAGCCAGCTTTGGGAACAGGCGACTGAAGCTTTCTTT
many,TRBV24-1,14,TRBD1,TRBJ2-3,CATSRTGGTDTQYF,TGTGCCACCAGCCGGACAGGGGGCACAGATACGCAGTATTTT
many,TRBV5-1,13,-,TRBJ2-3,CASSATSTDTQYF,TGCGCCAGCAGCGCGACTAGCACAGATACGCAGTATTTT
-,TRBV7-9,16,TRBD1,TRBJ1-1,CASSLRGTGNFPEAFF,TGTGCCAGCAGCTTACGTGGGACAGGGAATTTCCCTGAAGCTTTCTTT
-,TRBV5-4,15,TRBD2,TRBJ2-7,CASSPRTSGSPEQYF,TGTGCCAGCAGCCCGAGGACTAGCGGGAGCCCCGAGCAGTACTTC
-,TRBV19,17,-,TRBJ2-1,CASSTQGGLSSHNEQFF,TGTGCCAGTAGTACACAGGGTGGCCTGAGCTCCCACAATGAGCAGTTCTTC
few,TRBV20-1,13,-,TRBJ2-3,CSPKAESTDTQYF,TGCAGCCCTAAGGCGGAAAGCACAGATACGCAGTATTTT
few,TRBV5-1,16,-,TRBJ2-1,CASSLRGGSSYNEQFF,TGCGCCAGCAGCTTGAGGGGGGGCAGCTCTTACAATGAGCAGTTCTTC
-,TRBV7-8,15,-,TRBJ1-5,CASSLLGGGVQPQHF,TGTGCCAGCAGCTTACTGGGAGGAGGGGTACAGCCCCAGCATTTT
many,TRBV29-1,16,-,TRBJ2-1,CSVEGQGFQRNNEQFF,TGCAGCGTTGAAGGGCAGGGCTTTCAAAGGAACAATGAGCAGTTCTTC
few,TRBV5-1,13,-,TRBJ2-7,CASSLEVGYEQYF,TGCGCCAGCAGCTTAGAAGTCGGCTACGAGCAGTACTTC
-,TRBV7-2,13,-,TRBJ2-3,CASSLVLVDTQYF,TGTGCCAGCAGCTTAGTTCTAGTGGATACGCAGTATTTT
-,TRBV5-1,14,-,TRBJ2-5,CASKFGQIQETQYF,TGCGCCAGCAAGTTTGGACAAATCCAAGAGACCCAGTACTTC
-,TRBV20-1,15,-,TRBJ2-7,CSARGQLARVDEQYF,TGCAGTGCTAGGGGTCAACTAGCAAGGGTCGACGAGCAGTACTTC